This is a list of T cell receptor beta chains from one sample in a study of naive and memory T cell subsets. TCRdb itself ran the UMI-ligation and nested PCR reads through MiXCR, one entry per CDR3 protein. The table has over 130,000 distinct CDR3 sequences, approximately 21% seen once; the top ten hold approximately 0.63%. Sequenced: naive CD8+ T cells from blood. The receptors here all came from a human donor in good health. Each CDR3 is given with its conserved first and last residue. The D gene is left open where the match is weak. Size values are once, few and many counts, or a class for expanded clones, and some rows have none.

NA	TRBV29-1	TRBJ1-1	NA	CSVVWTWSTEAFF	TGCAGCGTTGTATGGACCTGGAGCACTGAAGCTTTCTTT
NA	TRBV21-1	TRBJ2-1	NA	CASSNEWQGGPYNEQFF	TGTGCCAGCAGCAACGAATGGCAGGGTGGACCCTACAATGAGCAGTTCTTC
NA	TRBV20-1	TRBJ1-2	NA	CSASWTLFGYTF	TGCAGTGCTAGTTGGACACTGTTCGGCTACACCTTC
NA	TRBV19	TRBJ1-2	NA	CASNSGNPFVGYTF	TGTGCCAGTAATTCCGGGAACCCTTTTGTGGGCTACACCTTC
TRBD2	TRBV7-8	TRBJ2-1	NA	CASSLLAREGGNEQFF	TGTGCCAGCAGCCTACTAGCGCGGGAAGGCGGGAATGAGCAGTTCTTC
NA	TRBV10-2	TRBJ2-7	NA	CASSPPRASYEQYF	TGCGCCAGCAGTCCACCGAGGGCCTCCTACGAGCAGTACTTC
NA	TRBV12-3/TRBV12-4	TRBJ2-5	NA	CASRRGLQETQYF	TGTGCCAGCAGACGAGGACTCCAAGAGACCCAGTACTTC
NA	TRBV29-1	TRBJ2-7	many	CSVEQGSSYEQYF	TGCAGCGTTGAACAGGGGAGCTCCTACGAGCAGTACTTC
TRBD1	TRBV5-1	TRBJ2-7	NA	CASSETGVDYEQYF	TGCGCCAGCAGCGAAACAGGGGTCGACTACGAGCAGTACTTC
NA	TRBV2	TRBJ1-1	NA	CASIGQLRAFF	TGTGCCAGCATCGGACAACTCCGAGCTTTCTTT
TRBD1	TRBV10-3	TRBJ2-7	few	CATSTGGYEQYF	TGTGCCACCTCGACAGGGGGCTACGAGCAGTACTTC
TRBD1	TRBV27	TRBJ2-5	few	CASSPHMVGQGLFETQYF	TGTGCCAGCAGCCCCCACATGGTGGGACAGGGTCTATTTGAGACCCAGTACTTC
TRBD2	TRBV10-3	TRBJ2-7	many	CAISDPPAGGSYEQYF	TGTGCCATCAGTGACCCCCCAGCGGGGGGTTCCTACGAGCAGTACTTC